The 28 T cell receptor beta chains reported below all come from one sample, sequenced in a study of cytomegalovirus exposure and HLA in healthy donors. Use of 60 Vbeta and 13 Jbeta primers characterized the PCR. Here immunoSEQ multiplex PCR was the method, and the copy in TCRdb shows in-frame clones only, minus some. Altogether about 180,000 clones are present, around four fifths being singletons, with the ten largest covering about 1.5%. Sequencing was carried out using PBMCs. The origin of the receptors is a woman aged 25 to 39 in good health and CMV-seropositive.

The rearrangement joins TRBV27 to TRBJ2-4; D not resolved. V shed 5 bases and J shed 1 base, with 12 bases lying between them. Germline CDR1 MNHEY, CDR2 SMNVEV (reference sequence). This CDR3 spans 15 amino acids. The CDR3 sequence: CASSRWVGAKNIQYF. The CDR3, as DNA: TGTGCCAGCAGTCGATGGGTCGGGGCCAAAAACATTCAGTACTTC.

J is TRBJ2-5 and V is TRBV7-9; perhaps TRBD1 as D (5 bases). The CDR3 is 12 amino acids. The germline V gene encodes CDR1 SEHNR and CDR2 FQNEAQ (reference sequence). Trimming cost V 7 bases and J 3 bases, with 9 bases left between them. The CDR3: CASKLGEETQYF. Written as DNA, the CDR3 is TGTGCCAGCAAGTTAGGGGAAGAGACCCAGTACTTC.

The V and J genes are TRBV7-6 and TRBJ2-7, with D uncertain. The CDR3 is made up of 14 amino acids. In germline, CDR1 is SGHVS, CDR2 FNYEAQ. Deletions cut 5 bases from V and 4 bases from J, with 15 bases between. The CDR3 DNA is TGTGCCAGCAGCCCCCGACCGACAATTTACGAGCAGTACTTC. This sequence encodes CASSPRPTIYEQYF.

Comments on this clone: Within the sample, other DNA sequences also encode this same CDR3. The chain links TRBV6-1 to TRBJ2-1, with 14 nucleotides matching TRBD2. The junction had 7 bases not matched to a gene; V was cut back by 0 bases and J by 3 bases. CDR1 MNHNS and CDR2 SASEGT come from the germline V gene. CDR3 length: 19 residues. CDR3 bases: TGTGCCAGCAGTGAAGCGGCGGGACTAGCGGGAGTCGTCTACAATGAGCAGTTCTTC. Translating gives CASSEAAGLAGVVYNEQFF.

The chain links TRBV18 to TRBJ1-5, with TRBD1 matching over 8 bases. Germline values: CDR1 KGHSH, CDR2 LQKENI. The CDR3 contains 18 residues. V lost 2 bases to trimming and J lost 1 base; unmatched junction nucleotides: 10. CDR3 protein: CASSPKTGESGSNQPQHF. The CDR3 DNA is TGTGCCAGCTCACCAAAGACAGGGGAGAGCGGGAGCAATCAGCCCCAGCATTTT. The variable domain in full, completed from reference TRBV18 and TRBJ1-5, reads NAGVMQNPRHLVRRRGQEARLRCSPMKGHSHVYWYRQLPEEGLKFMVYLQKENIIDESGMPKERFSAEFPKEGPSILRIQQVVRGDSAAYFCASSPKTGESGSNQPQHFGDGTRLSIL.

The chain uses TRBV7-9 and TRBJ2-3; 11 nucleotides line up with TRBD1. Germline values: CDR1 SEHNR, CDR2 FQNEAQ (reference sequence). CDR3 length: 15 amino acids. The V and J ends lost 5 bases and 4 bases, in that order; junction bases with no gene match: 5. CDR3 coding DNA: TGTGCCAGCAGCATGGGACAGGGGGGGTCAGATACGCAGTATTTT. As protein: CASSMGQGGSDTQYF.

The CDR3 DNA is TGCGCCAGCAGCTCCGAGGTCCCACTTAGCAATCAGCCCCAGCATTTT. Amino acids: CASSSEVPLSNQPQHF. The chain carries TRBV4-1 and TRBJ1-5, with D uncertain. The germline gives CDR1 MGHRA, CDR2 YSYEKL. There are 16 residues in the CDR3. V was shortened by 5 bases and J by 0 bases, with 14 bases between the two germline ends.

This chain joins TRBV28 and TRBJ1-5, with D possibly being TRBD1 (6 bases). CDR1 is MDHEN and CDR2 is SYDVKM in the germline V gene. The CDR3 is made up of 17 amino acids. Trimming left V 6 bases short and J 0 bases short, with 18 bases between. The CDR3 here is CASRSPEQGYSNQPQHF. In DNA, the CDR3 is TGTGCCAGCAGAAGCCCGGAGCAGGGGTATAGCAATCAGCCCCAGCATTTT. Together with reference TRBV28 and TRBJ1-5, the CDR3 gives the full variable domain: DVKVTQSSRYLVKRTGEKVFLECVQDMDHENMFWYRQDPGLGLRLIYFSYDVKMKEKGDIPEGYSVSREKKERFSLILESASTNQTSMYLCASRSPEQGYSNQPQHFGDGTRLSIL.

This rearrangement joins TRBV7-9 to TRBJ2-3; 9 positions match TRBD2. Germline V gene data show CDR1 as SEHNR and CDR2 as FQNEAQ (reference sequence). The CDR3 has 15 amino acids. Unmatched junction bases numbered 9, after V lost 6 bases and J lost 5 bases. The CDR3 DNA sequence: TGTGCCAGCAGTTCTAGCGGGGTTAAGGGAGATACGCAGTATTTT. Protein: CASSSSGVKGDTQYF. Supplemented by reference TRBV7-9 and TRBJ2-3, the full variable domain reads DTGVSQNPRHKITKRGQNVTFRCDPISEHNRLYWYRQTLGQGPEFLTYFQNEAQLEKSRLLSDRFSAERPKGSFSTLEIQRTEQGDSAMYLCASSSSGVKGDTQYFGPGTRLTVL.

V is TRBV7-3 and J is TRBJ2-5; 7 nucleotides line up with TRBD1. The CDR3 spans 13 residues. Germline V gene lookup returns CDR1 SGHTA and CDR2 FQGTGA. The V segment lost 5 bases and the J segment 1 base; nucleotides outside the gene matches: 1. Written as DNA, the CDR3 is TGTGCCAGCAGCAGGGACAGCCAAGAGACCCAGTACTTC. It translates to CASSRDSQETQYF.

The chain links TRBV28 to TRBJ2-1; 9 nucleotides agree with TRBD1. Trimming removed 2 bases from V and 6 bases from J; junction bases left unmatched: 2. The CDR3 length is 14 residues. The germline gives CDR1 MDHEN, CDR2 SYDVKM. This CDR3 reads CASSLGTGTNEQFF. CDR3 in DNA: TGTGCCAGCAGTTTAGGGACAGGGACCAATGAGCAGTTCTTC.

The chain employs TRBV29-1 and TRBJ2-1; 10 nucleotides agree with TRBD2. The germline V gene has CDR1 SQVTM and CDR2 ANQGSEA. This CDR3 comprises 14 residues. V lost 6 bases and J lost 10; bases outside the gene matches: 12. The CDR3 DNA is TGCAGCGTCGAAACAGCGGGAGGGCCTTGGGAGCAGTTCTTC. Protein: CSVETAGGPWEQFF.

This chain connects TRBV18 to TRBJ1-4, with 8 bases lining up with TRBD1. Looked up from germline, CDR1 is KGHSH and CDR2 is LQKENI. V trimming: 6 bases; J trimming: 5 bases; junction bases outside the gene matches: 8. This CDR3 has 15 amino acids. The CDR3 sequence: CASSSRQGSNEKLFF. CDR3 coding DNA: TGTGCCAGCTCGTCCCGACAGGGGTCAAATGAAAAACTGTTTTTT. Full variable domain (outside the CDR3, taken from reference TRBV18 and TRBJ1-4): NAGVMQNPRHLVRRRGQEARLRCSPMKGHSHVYWYRQLPEEGLKFMVYLQKENIIDESGMPKERFSAEFPKEGPSILRIQQVVRGDSAAYFCASSSRQGSNEKLFFGSGTQLSVL.

The V and J genes are TRBV18 and TRBJ1-2; maybe TRBD1 (5 bases). The ends were cut back, 3 bases at V and 1 base at J, with 18 bases in the middle. This CDR3 is built from 17 residues. Germline CDR1 is KGHSH and CDR2 is LQKENI. The CDR3 bases are TGTGCCAGCTCACCGCCCGCAGGAGGGACCTTTAACTATGGCTACACCTTC. Residues: CASSPPAGGTFNYGYTF.

V and J are TRBV7-2 and TRBJ1-5; a weak D match, TRBD1 (5 bases). The CDR3 totals 15 residues. Germline-derived CDR1 and CDR2 are SGHTA and FQGNSA. V was trimmed by 4 bases and J by 6 bases, leaving 16 bases between them. The CDR3 spells CASSSSGGIPQPQHF. The DNA of the CDR3 is TGTGCCAGCAGCTCCTCGGGGGGGATTCCTCAGCCCCAGCATTTT.

V gene TRBV6-6 combines with J gene TRBJ2-5, with 8 bases lining up with TRBD2. The CDR3 covers 15 residues. The germline V gene encodes CDR1 MNHNY and CDR2 SVGAGI (reference sequence). The V segment lost 5 bases and the J segment 4 bases; nucleotides outside the gene matches: 9. The CDR3 is CASSPSGAGGETQYF. CDR3 DNA sequence: TGTGCCAGCAGTCCGAGCGGGGCGGGAGGAGAGACCCAGTACTTC.

The chain links TRBV5-1 to TRBJ1-1; tentatively, D is TRBD1 (5 bases). Trimming cost V 0 bases and J 5 bases, with 11 bases left between them. The CDR3 totals 14 residues. Per the germline V gene, CDR1 is SGHRS and CDR2 is YFSETQ. The DNA of the CDR3 is TGCGCCAGCAGCTTGGGGGGGGAATTAACTGAAGCTTTCTTT. The encoded protein is CASSLGGELTEAFF.

The chain couples TRBV19 to TRBJ2-7, with D maybe TRBD2 (5 bases). V lost 2 bases and J 1 base, leaving 21 bases between the germline ends. The CDR3 totals 18 residues. Germline V gives CDR1 LNHDA, CDR2 SQIVND (reference sequence). The CDR3, as DNA: TGTGCCAGTAGTATAACGTCCCTCGCGGGTCATGGGTCCTACGAGCAGTACTTC. Translated: CASSITSLAGHGSYEQYF.

The V and J genes are TRBV30 and TRBJ1-2; no reliable D call. Germline V lookup: CDR1 GTSNPN, CDR2 SVGIG (reference sequence). The germline V and J ends were trimmed by 3 bases and 1 base, with 21 bases remaining between them. The CDR3 covers 17 residues. The CDR3 reads CAWRASNAGNLNYGYTF. The CDR3 DNA sequence: TGTGCCTGGAGGGCATCCAACGCGGGGAATCTTAACTATGGCTACACCTTC.

The V call is TRBV6-6, the J call TRBJ2-2; TRBD1 aligns across 8 bases. The CDR3 has 14 residues. CDR1 MNHNY and CDR2 SVGAGI come from the germline V gene (reference sequence). J gave up 6 bases and V 5 bases, and 5 bases lay outside the gene matches. The DNA of the CDR3 is TGTGCCAGCAGTCCGGACAGGGCGTCCGGGGAGCTGTTTTTT. This translates into CASSPDRASGELFF.

In DNA form, the CDR3 reads TGTGCCAGCAGCCAAGATCGGCAGGGGGCCCAGTACTTC. Its protein product is CASSQDRQGAQYF. The chain has TRBV4-2 and TRBJ2-5; the match to TRBD1 covers 7 bases. The CDR3 runs 13 residues. V lost 0 bases, J lost 9 bases, and 4 bases stayed unmatched. Germline lookup yields CDR1 LGHNA and CDR2 YNFKEQ.

This clone was observed a few times. The chain joins TRBV6-1 to TRBJ1-3; tentative D call: TRBD1 (5 bases). The CDR3 runs to 13 residues. Germline CDR1 MNHNS, CDR2 SASEGT. Trimming left V 2 bases short and J 4 bases short, with 6 bases between. The CDR3 here is CASSEQGGNTIYF. The CDR3 region has the DNA TGTGCCAGCAGTGAACAGGGAGGAAACACCATATATTTT.

The chain combines TRBV5-1 with TRBJ2-7, with 7 bases fitting TRBD2. Germline loops: CDR1 SGHRS, CDR2 YFSETQ. The CDR3 extends over 13 amino acids. Trimming cost V 5 bases and J 2 bases; bases outside gene matches: 4. CDR3 nucleotide sequence: TGCGCCAGCAGAGGAAGCGGGACCTACGAGCAGTACTTC. Protein product: CASRGSGTYEQYF. The entire variable domain, with the rest obtained from reference TRBV5-1 and TRBJ2-7, is as follows: KAGVTQTPRYLIKTRGQQVTLSCSPISGHRSVSWYQQTPGQGLQFLFEYFSETQRNKGNFPGRFSGRQFSNSRSEMNVSTLELGDSALYLCASRGSGTYEQYFGPGTRLTVT.

This clone was detected only a few times. V is TRBV12-5 and J is TRBJ1-2; the match to TRBD1 covers 8 bases. V was clipped by 0 bases and J by 0 bases; unmatched bases: 12. The CDR3 extends over 19 amino acids. Germline assignment: CDR1 LGHNT and CDR2 FRNRAP. CDR3 in amino acids: CASGLVLGQDPATNYGYTF. CDR3 nucleotides: TGTGCTAGTGGTTTGGTACTGGGACAGGACCCCGCAACTAACTATGGCTACACCTTC.

This chain connects TRBV30 to TRBJ1-2, with TRBD1 matching 7 bases. V gave up 5 bases and J gave up 1 base; unmatched junction bases: 1. Germline-derived CDR1 and CDR2 are GTSNPN and SVGIG (reference sequence). The CDR3 covers 12 residues. The CDR3 DNA reads TGTGCCTGGGACAGGGTTAACTATGGCTACACCTTC. Amino acid sequence: CAWDRVNYGYTF.

V and J are TRBV28 and TRBJ1-1, with TRBD1 matching over 8 bases. This CDR3 has 14 amino acids. The V gene's germline CDR1 is MDHEN and CDR2 SYDVKM. J lost 5 bases, V lost 3 bases, and 5 bases had no gene match. CDR3: CASSFQGAGTEAFF. In DNA form, the CDR3 reads TGTGCCAGCAGTTTCCAGGGGGCTGGGACTGAAGCTTTCTTT.

This chain uses TRBV19 with TRBJ2-1; 9 nucleotides line up with TRBD1. CDR3 size: 16 residues. Germline CDR1 reads LNHDA; CDR2 reads SQIVND (reference sequence). The trim removed 2 bases at V and 7 bases at J, leaving 9 bases unmatched. This CDR3 is CASSIHEGQGGNEQFF. DNA for the CDR3: TGTGCCAGTAGTATACACGAGGGACAGGGCGGGAATGAGCAGTTCTTC.

This sequence joins TRBV15 and TRBJ2-6; tentatively, D is TRBD1 (5 bases). CDR3 length equals 17 residues. In germline, CDR1 is LNHNV, CDR2 YYDKDF (reference sequence). Trimming left V 5 bases short and J 4 bases short, with 18 bases between. The CDR3 is CATSSPDRPLGANVLTF. CDR3 DNA: TGTGCCACCAGCTCACCTGACAGACCCCTAGGGGCCAACGTCCTGACTTTC.